This is a list of T cell receptor beta chains from one sample in a study of cytomegalovirus exposure and HLA in healthy donors. Sequencing was performed with immunoSEQ multiplex PCR; in TCRdb, only in-frame clones are kept and a portion is missing. The sample consists of around 92,000 clones, approximately 80% of them appearing once. The specimen was PBMCs. These receptors originate from a female donor in good health and CMV-seropositive. Each CDR3 is given with its conserved first and last residue. A D gene is named only where the DNA matches it firmly. Clone size is shown for a subset of rows, as once, few, many or a class of expanded clone.

V: TRBV10-1
D: .
size: .
J: TRBJ1-1
DNA: TGCGCCAGCAACGCAGACGCTAGCGGTGAAGCTTTCTTT
CDR3: CASNADASGEAFF

V: TRBV29-1
D: .
size: .
J: TRBJ1-1
DNA: TGCAGCGTTCAACAAGGTGGGGGCGCTGAAGCTTTCTTT
CDR3: CSVQQGGGAEAFF

V: TRBV7-9
D: .
size: .
J: TRBJ1-4
DNA: TGTGCCAGCAGCGTAACAGGTACCCCCAATGAAAAACTGTTTTTT
CDR3: CASSVTGTPNEKLFF

V: TRBV5-5
D: TRBD1
size: .
J: TRBJ2-5
DNA: TGTGCCAGCAGCTTGGCCCCGACAGGGGGTATGGGAGAGACCCAGTACTTC
CDR3: CASSLAPTGGMGETQYF

V: TRBV5-6
D: .
size: .
J: TRBJ1-4
DNA: TGTGCCAGCAGCATGTGGGGGCGTTCTAATGAAAAACTGTTTTTT
CDR3: CASSMWGRSNEKLFF

V: TRBV6-5
D: TRBD1
size: .
J: TRBJ1-1
DNA: TGTGCCAGCAGCCGAGACAGGGTGAAAGATGAAGCTTTCTTT
CDR3: CASSRDRVKDEAFF

V: TRBV19
D: .
size: few
J: TRBJ1-2
DNA: TGTGCCAGTAGTTGGACAGCTGACAACTATGGCTACACCTTC
CDR3: CASSWTADNYGYTF

V: TRBV5-6
D: .
size: .
J: TRBJ1-2
DNA: TGTGCCAGCAGCTTGGGGGGGTGGGGGACGCGGGACAACTATGGCTACACCTTC
CDR3: CASSLGGWGTRDNYGYTF

V: TRBV4-1
D: .
size: .
J: TRBJ1-2
DNA: TGCGCCAGCAGCCAAGGGGTGGGCAGCAGCTACACCTTC
CDR3: CASSQGVGSSYTF

V: TRBV13
D: .
size: .
J: TRBJ1-2
DNA: TGTGCCAGCAGCTCAAATACCCCCCCACAGGGAACCTCCTTCTATGGCTACACCTTC
CDR3: CASSSNTPPQGTSFYGYTF

V: TRBV7-9
D: TRBD1
size: .
J: TRBJ2-7
DNA: TGTGCCAGCAGCCCACAGGGGACCTCCTCCTACGAGCAGTACTTC
CDR3: CASSPQGTSSYEQYF

V: TRBV18
D: TRBD1
size: .
J: TRBJ1-1
DNA: TGTGCCAGCTCTCCCGGGACAGCATTCACCTTGGCCACTGAAGCTTTCTTT
CDR3: CASSPGTAFTLATEAFF

V: TRBV28
D: .
size: .
J: TRBJ1-5
DNA: TGTGCCAGCAGTCCCGTGAGGGCTGGGCAGCCCCAGCATTTT
CDR3: CASSPVRAGQPQHF

V: TRBV29-1
D: .
size: .
J: TRBJ1-4
DNA: TGCAGCGCGGAGGTGAATGGGAAACTGTTTTTT
CDR3: CSAEVNGKLFF

V: TRBV2
D: .
size: .
J: TRBJ2-2
DNA: TGTGCCAGCGCTTATGGTTTAGGGGCAATGGCCGGGGAGCTGTTTTTT
CDR3: CASAYGLGAMAGELFF

V: TRBV7-3
D: .
size: .
J: TRBJ1-1
DNA: TGTGCCAGCAGCACCAGAAAAAACACTGAAGCTTTCTTT
CDR3: CASSTRKNTEAFF

V: TRBV11-2
D: TRBD1
size: .
J: TRBJ2-7
DNA: TGTGCCAGCGGCCGGGGACAGGCGGAGGTACTAATCGAGCAGTACTTC
CDR3: CASGRGQAEVLIEQYF

V: TRBV7-9
D: .
size: .
J: TRBJ2-7
DNA: TGTTCCAGCAGCTTAGAGGCGGGCGAGCAGTACTTC
CDR3: CSSSLEAGEQYF

V: TRBV6-5
D: .
size: once
J: TRBJ1-1
DNA: TGTGCCAGCAGGGGGGCCAGGGGCACTGAAGCTTTCTTT
CDR3: CASRGARGTEAFF

V: TRBV28
D: .
size: .
J: TRBJ2-7
DNA: TGTGCCAGCACCTCATTCGGGCCGGGAGAGTCCTACGAGCAGTACTTC
CDR3: CASTSFGPGESYEQYF

V: TRBV5-1
D: .
size: .
J: TRBJ2-5
DNA: TGCGCCAGCAGCTTGGAGCCGACAACCTACGAGACCCAGTACTTC
CDR3: CASSLEPTTYETQYF

V: TRBV6-4
D: TRBD2
size: few
J: TRBJ2-2
DNA: TGTGCCAGCAGTGACTTTTTTCGGGAGGGCACCGGGGAGCTGTTTTTT
CDR3: CASSDFFREGTGELFF

V: TRBV28
D: TRBD1
size: .
J: TRBJ1-5
DNA: TGTGCAGCCGGGACAGGGGGCTTTCATAGCAATCAGCCCCAGCATTTT
CDR3: CAAGTGGFHSNQPQHF

V: TRBV5-5
D: .
size: .
J: TRBJ2-5
DNA: TGTGCCACTCAGGGGATTTACCAAGAGACCCAGTACTTC
CDR3: CATQGIYQETQYF

V: TRBV7-9
D: .
size: .
J: TRBJ1-1
DNA: TGTGCCAGCAGCTTAAATATTCAGAAGGCTTTCTTT
CDR3: CASSLNIQKAFF

V: TRBV28
D: TRBD1
size: .
J: TRBJ2-5
DNA: TGTGCCAGCAGTTTACGGGACAGGGAAGTACAAGAGACCCAGTACTTC
CDR3: CASSLRDREVQETQYF

V: TRBV6-1
D: .
size: .
J: TRBJ1-1
DNA: TGTGCCAGCAGTGAAATTGAGCATAGTGGCACTGAAGCTTTCTTT
CDR3: CASSEIEHSGTEAFF

V: TRBV7-9
D: .
size: .
J: TRBJ1-3
DNA: TGTGCCAGCAGCTTAGCGCACAGTATCTCTGGAAACACCATATATTTT
CDR3: CASSLAHSISGNTIYF

V: TRBV5-4
D: TRBD1
size: .
J: TRBJ1-1
DNA: TGTGCCAGCAGCTTAGGGGACAGGGTGGGAACTGAAGCTTTCTTT
CDR3: CASSLGDRVGTEAFF

V: TRBV6-5
D: TRBD1
size: .
J: TRBJ1-1
DNA: TGTGCCAGCAGTCCCGAACAGGGACAGTACACTGAAGCTTTCTTT
CDR3: CASSPEQGQYTEAFF

V: TRBV5-4
D: .
size: .
J: TRBJ1-2
DNA: TGTGCCAGCAGCCCCACACAGGGCTTGAACAACTATGGCTACACCTTC
CDR3: CASSPTQGLNNYGYTF

V: TRBV5-1
D: TRBD2
size: .
J: TRBJ2-7
DNA: TGCGCCAGCAGCTTGAGGACTAGCGGGAGCCACGAGCAGTACTTC
CDR3: CASSLRTSGSHEQYF

V: TRBV29-1
D: TRBD1
size: .
J: TRBJ1-2
DNA: TGCAGCGCCCGGGACAGGGGTAACTATGGCTACACCTTC
CDR3: CSARDRGNYGYTF

V: TRBV4-1
D: .
size: .
J: TRBJ1-2
DNA: TGCGCCAGCAGCCCCCGACAGGAGAACTATGGCTACACCTTC
CDR3: CASSPRQENYGYTF

V: TRBV12-5
D: .
size: .
J: TRBJ1-4
DNA: TGTGCTAGTACCGAGAGAGGAGCTAATGAAAAACTGTTTTTT
CDR3: CASTERGANEKLFF

V: TRBV7-9
D: TRBD1
size: .
J: TRBJ1-4
DNA: TGTGCCAGCAGCTCCGGGACAGGAAGGGAAAAACTGTTTTTT
CDR3: CASSSGTGREKLFF

V: TRBV7-6
D: TRBD1
size: few
J: TRBJ1-1
DNA: TGTGCCAGCAGTTCCGGGACAGGGGATGTGTTCACTGAAGCTTTCTTT
CDR3: CASSSGTGDVFTEAFF

V: TRBV25-1
D: .
size: .
J: TRBJ1-1
DNA: TGTGCCAGCAGAGTTCGGGAGGGCACTGAAGCTTTCTTT
CDR3: CASRVREGTEAFF

V: TRBV15
D: TRBD2
size: .
J: TRBJ2-1
DNA: TGTGCCACCAGCAGAGCTCTGAGGAGCGGGAGTGGCCGTCGTGAGCAGTTCTTC
CDR3: CATSRALRSGSGRREQFF

V: TRBV7-9
D: TRBD2
size: few
J: TRBJ2-1
DNA: TGTGCCAGCAGCTTAGCGCAGGGACTAGAGGGCGAGCAGTTCTTC
CDR3: CASSLAQGLEGEQFF

V: TRBV6-6
D: .
size: once
J: TRBJ2-7
DNA: TGTGCCAGCAGTTACTCGAGGTTGCCCTACGAGCAGTACTTC
CDR3: CASSYSRLPYEQYF

V: TRBV19
D: TRBD1
size: .
J: TRBJ1-5
DNA: TGTGCCAGTAGTAGGAGGACAGGGCCTCAGCCCCAGCATTTT
CDR3: CASSRRTGPQPQHF

V: TRBV9
D: TRBD2
size: .
J: TRBJ2-7
DNA: TGTGCCAGCAGCGTAGATCCAAGCGGGAGGGCCCCGGGGGAGCAGTACTTC
CDR3: CASSVDPSGRAPGEQYF

V: TRBV14
D: TRBD1
size: .
J: TRBJ1-1
DNA: TGTGCCAGCAGCCAGTACCCCGGGACAGGGGTGAACACTGAAGCTTTCTTT
CDR3: CASSQYPGTGVNTEAFF

V: TRBV9
D: TRBD1
size: .
J: TRBJ1-2
DNA: TGTGCCAGCAGCGTAGGGCTGACAGGGAGAGGTGGCTACACCTTC
CDR3: CASSVGLTGRGGYTF

V: TRBV7-9
D: .
size: .
J: TRBJ2-3
DNA: TGTGCCAGCAGCTTTCTAGGAGCGGCAGATACGCAGTATTTT
CDR3: CASSFLGAADTQYF